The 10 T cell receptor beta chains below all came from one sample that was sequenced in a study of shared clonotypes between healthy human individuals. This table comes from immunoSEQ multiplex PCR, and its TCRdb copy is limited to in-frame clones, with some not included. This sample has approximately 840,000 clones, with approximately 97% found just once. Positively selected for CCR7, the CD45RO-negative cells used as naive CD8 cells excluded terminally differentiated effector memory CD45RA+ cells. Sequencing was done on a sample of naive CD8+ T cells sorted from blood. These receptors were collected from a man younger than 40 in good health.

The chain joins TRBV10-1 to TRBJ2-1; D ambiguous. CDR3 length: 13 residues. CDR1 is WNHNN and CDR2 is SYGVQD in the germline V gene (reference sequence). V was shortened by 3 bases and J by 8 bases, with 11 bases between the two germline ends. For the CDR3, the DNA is TGCGCCAGCAGTGACCACTCGGGCTATGAGCAGTTCTTC. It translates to CASSDHSGYEQFF.

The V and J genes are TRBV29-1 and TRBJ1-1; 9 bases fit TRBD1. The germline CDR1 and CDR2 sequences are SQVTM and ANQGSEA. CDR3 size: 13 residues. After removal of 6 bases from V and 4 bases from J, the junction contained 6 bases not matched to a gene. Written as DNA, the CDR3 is TGCAGCGTGAAAACAGGGGGCGGCACTGAAGCTTTCTTT. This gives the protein CSVKTGGGTEAFF.

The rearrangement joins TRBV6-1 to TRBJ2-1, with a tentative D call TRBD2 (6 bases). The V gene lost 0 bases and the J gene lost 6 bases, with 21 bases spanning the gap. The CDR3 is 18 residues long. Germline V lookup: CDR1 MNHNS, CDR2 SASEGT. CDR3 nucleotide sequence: TGTGCCAGCAGTGAAGCTCTGTGGAAGCGGGCTTTCCTCAATGAGCAGTTCTTC. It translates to CASSEALWKRAFLNEQFF.

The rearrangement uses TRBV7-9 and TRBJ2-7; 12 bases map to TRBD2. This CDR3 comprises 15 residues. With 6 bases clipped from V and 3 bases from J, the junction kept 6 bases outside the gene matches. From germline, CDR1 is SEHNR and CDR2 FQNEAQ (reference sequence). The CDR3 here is CASSNTSGRLYEQYF. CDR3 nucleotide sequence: TGTGCCAGCAGTAATACTAGCGGGAGGCTCTACGAGCAGTACTTC.

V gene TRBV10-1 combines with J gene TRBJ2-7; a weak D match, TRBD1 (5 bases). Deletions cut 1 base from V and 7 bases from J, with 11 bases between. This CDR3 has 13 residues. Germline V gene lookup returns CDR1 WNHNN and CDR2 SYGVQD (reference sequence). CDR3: CASSELINREQYF. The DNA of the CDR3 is TGCGCCAGCAGTGAGTTGATAAACAGGGAGCAGTACTTC.

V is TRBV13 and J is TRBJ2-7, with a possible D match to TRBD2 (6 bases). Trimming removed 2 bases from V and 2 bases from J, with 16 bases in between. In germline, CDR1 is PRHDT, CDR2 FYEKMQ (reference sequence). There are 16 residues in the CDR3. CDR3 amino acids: CASSLPLNGRTYEQYF. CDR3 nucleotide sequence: TGTGCCAGCAGCTTACCGCTCAACGGGAGAACCTACGAGCAGTACTTC.

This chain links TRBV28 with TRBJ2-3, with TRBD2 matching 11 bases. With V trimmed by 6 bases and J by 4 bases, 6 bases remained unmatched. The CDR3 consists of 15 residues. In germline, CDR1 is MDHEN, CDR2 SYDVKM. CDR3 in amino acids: CASSPFSGRADTQYF. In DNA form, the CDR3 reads TGTGCCAGCAGCCCTTTTAGCGGGAGGGCAGATACGCAGTATTTT.

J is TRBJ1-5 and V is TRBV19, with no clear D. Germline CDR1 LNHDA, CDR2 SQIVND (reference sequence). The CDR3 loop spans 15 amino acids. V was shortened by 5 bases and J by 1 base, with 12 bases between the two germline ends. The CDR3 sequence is CASSPHSGSNQPQHF. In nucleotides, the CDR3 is TGTGCCAGTAGTCCCCACAGTGGGAGCAATCAGCCCCAGCATTTT.

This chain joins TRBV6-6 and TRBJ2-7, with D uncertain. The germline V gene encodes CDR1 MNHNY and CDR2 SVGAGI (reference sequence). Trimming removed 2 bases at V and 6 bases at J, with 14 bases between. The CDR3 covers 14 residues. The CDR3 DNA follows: TGTGCCAGCAGTTACGCCGACTCCGGAAGCGAGCAGTACTTC. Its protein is CASSYADSGSEQYF.

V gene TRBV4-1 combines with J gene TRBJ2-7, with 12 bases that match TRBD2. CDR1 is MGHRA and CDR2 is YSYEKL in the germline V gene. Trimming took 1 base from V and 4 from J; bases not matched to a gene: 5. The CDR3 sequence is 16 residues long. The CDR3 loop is CASSQATSGSIYEQYF. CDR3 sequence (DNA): TGCGCCAGCAGCCAAGCGACTAGCGGGAGTATTTACGAGCAGTACTTC.